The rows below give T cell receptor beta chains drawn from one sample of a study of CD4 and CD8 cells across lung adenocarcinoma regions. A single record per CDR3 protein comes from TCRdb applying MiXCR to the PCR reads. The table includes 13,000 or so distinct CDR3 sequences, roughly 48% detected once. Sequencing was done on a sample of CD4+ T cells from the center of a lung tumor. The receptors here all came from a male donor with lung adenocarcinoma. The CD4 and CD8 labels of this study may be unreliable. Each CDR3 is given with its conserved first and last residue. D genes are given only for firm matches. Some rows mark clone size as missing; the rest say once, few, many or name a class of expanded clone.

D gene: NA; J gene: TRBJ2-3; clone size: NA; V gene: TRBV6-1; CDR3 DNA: TGTGCCAGCAGGGGGGCTGTGAGCACCGATACGCTGTATTTT; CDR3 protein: CASRGAVSTDTLYF
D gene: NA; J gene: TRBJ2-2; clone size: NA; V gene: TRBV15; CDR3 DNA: TGTGCCACCAGCAACCCTCCCGGGGAGCTGTTTTTT; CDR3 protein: CATSNPPGELFF
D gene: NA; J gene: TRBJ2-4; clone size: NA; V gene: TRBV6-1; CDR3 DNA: TGTGCCAGCAGTGAATCCATATCTACAGATATTCAGTACTTC; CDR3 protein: CASSESISTDIQYF
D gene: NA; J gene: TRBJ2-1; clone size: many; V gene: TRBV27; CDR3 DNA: TGTGCCAGCAGTTTACAGTACAATGAGCAGTTCTTC; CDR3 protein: CASSLQYNEQFF
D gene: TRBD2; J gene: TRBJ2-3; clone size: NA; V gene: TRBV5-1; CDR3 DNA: TGCGCCAGCAGCTTGAATCCCGCGGGGGGTACAGATACGCAGTATTTT; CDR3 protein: CASSLNPAGGTDTQYF
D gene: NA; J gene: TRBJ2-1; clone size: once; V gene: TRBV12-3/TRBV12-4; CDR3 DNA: TGTGCCAGCAGTTCTGACCCTAGCAGTGAGCAGTTCTTC; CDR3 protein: CASSSDPSSEQFF
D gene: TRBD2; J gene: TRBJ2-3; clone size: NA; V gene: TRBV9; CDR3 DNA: TGTGCCAGCAGCGCGGGCGGGGGTCCAGATACGCAGTATTTT; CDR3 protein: CASSAGGGPDTQYF
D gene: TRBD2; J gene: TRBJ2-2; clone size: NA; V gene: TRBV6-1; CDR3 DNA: TGTGCCAGCAGTGATAGCGGGAGGGCCGAAGCCGGGGAGCTGTTTTTT; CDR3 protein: CASSDSGRAEAGELFF
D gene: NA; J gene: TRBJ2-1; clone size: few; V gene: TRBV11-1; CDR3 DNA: TGTGCCAGCAGCCATCCGCGGGACGCCAGGAGCTCCTACAATGAGCAGTTCTTC; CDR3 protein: CASSHPRDARSSYNEQFF
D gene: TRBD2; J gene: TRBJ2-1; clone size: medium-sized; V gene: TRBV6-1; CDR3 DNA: TGTGCCAGCAGCGACCGAATAGCGGGAGGCTCGAAGGTTGAGCAGTTCTTC; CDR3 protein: CASSDRIAGGSKVEQFF
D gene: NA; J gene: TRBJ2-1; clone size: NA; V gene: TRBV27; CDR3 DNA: TGTGCCAGCAGCGTAGCGGTACGGGATGTTTCCTACAATGAGCAGTTCTTC; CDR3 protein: CASSVAVRDVSYNEQFF
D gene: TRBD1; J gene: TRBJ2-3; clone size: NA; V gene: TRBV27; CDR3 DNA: TGTGCCAGCAGTCCTGGCCGAGGGGGCTGTGGGAAAGATACGCAGTACTTT; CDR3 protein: CASSPGRGGCGKDTQYF
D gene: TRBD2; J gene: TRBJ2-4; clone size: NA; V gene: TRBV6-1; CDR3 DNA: TGTTGCGGGGGGTCGGGGAGGTGTGGCAAAGACATGCAGTACTTC; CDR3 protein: CCGGSGRCGKDMQYF
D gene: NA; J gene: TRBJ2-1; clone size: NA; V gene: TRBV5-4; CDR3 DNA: TGTGCCAGCAGCCACCCAGCCAATGAGCAGTTCTTC; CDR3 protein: CASSHPANEQFF
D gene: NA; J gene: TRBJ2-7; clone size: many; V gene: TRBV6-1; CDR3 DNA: TGTGCCAGCAGCCCTGGACTTTCCTACGAGCAGTACTTC; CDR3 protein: CASSPGLSYEQYF
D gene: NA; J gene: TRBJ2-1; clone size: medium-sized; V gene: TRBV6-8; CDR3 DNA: TGTGCCAGCAGTTATCCGGGACTGTTCTTC; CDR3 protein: CASSYPGLFF
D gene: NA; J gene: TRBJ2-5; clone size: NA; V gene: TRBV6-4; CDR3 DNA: TGTGCCGGGGGGGACGGGGGCGGGGGTCCAGATACCCAGTACTTC; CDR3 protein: CAGGDGGGGPDTQYF
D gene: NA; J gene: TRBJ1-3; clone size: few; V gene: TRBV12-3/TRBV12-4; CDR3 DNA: TGTGCCAGCAGTTTAGTGCCCGCACGGGCTTCCTCTGGAAACACCATATATTTT; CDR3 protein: CASSLVPARASSGNTIYF
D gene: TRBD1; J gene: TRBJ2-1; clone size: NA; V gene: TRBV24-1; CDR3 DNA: TGTGCCACCAGTGATTTGACGACGACAGGGGAGCAGTTCTTC; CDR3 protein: CATSDLTTTGEQFF
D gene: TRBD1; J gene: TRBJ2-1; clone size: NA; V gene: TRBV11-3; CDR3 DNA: TGTGCCAGCAGCGTATCCGGGACAGGGGGATACGAGCAGTTCTTC; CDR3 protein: CASSVSGTGGYEQFF
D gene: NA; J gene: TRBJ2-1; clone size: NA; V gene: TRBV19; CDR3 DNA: TGTGCCAGTAGTACTGAAGGCAGGGAAGGCACCGGGGAGCTGTTCTTC; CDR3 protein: CASSTEGREGTGELFF
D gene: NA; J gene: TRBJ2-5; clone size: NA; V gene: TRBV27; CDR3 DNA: TGTGCCAGCAGTTTTCGGGGGACTTTAGGAAACGTCCAGTACTTC; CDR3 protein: CASSFRGTLGNVQYF
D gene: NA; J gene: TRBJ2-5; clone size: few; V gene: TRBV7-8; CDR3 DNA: TGTGCCAGCAGCTTAAGGGCGTACCAAGAGACCCAGTACTTC; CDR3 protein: CASSLRAYQETQYF
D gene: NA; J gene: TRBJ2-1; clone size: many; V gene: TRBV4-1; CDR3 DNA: TGCGCCAGCAGCCAAGATATTACGGGGGCCTACAATGAGCAGTTCTTC; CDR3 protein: CASSQDITGAYNEQFF